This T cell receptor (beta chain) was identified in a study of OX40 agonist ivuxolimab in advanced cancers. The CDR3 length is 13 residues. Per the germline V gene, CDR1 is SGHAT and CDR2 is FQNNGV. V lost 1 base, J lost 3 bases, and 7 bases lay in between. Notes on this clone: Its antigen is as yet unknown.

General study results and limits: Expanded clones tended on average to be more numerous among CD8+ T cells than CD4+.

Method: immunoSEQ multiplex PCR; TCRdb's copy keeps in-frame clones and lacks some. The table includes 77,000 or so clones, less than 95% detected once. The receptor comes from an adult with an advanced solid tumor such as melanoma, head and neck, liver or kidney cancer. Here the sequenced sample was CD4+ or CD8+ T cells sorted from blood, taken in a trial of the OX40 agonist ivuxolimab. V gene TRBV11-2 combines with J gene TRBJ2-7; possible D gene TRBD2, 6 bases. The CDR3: CASSLGGDYEQYF. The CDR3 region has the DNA TGTGCCAGCAGCTTAGGCGGGGACTACGAGCAGTACTTC.